The next 8 T cell receptor beta chains were all read from a single sample in a study of regulatory T cells in long-lasting Graves disease. Noted time point: persistent/refractory GD, antithyroid drugs over 5 years with positive TRAb. Scientists built the TCR library using RNA that was extracted from PBMCs. Construction of TCR beta libraries relied on iRepertoire HTBI primers and on Arm-PCR targeting CDR3 regions. TCRdb used MiXCR to reprocess the multiplex PCR reads, holding one entry per CDR3 protein. The table has about 420,000 distinct CDR3 sequences, 23% seen once. Sequencing was performed on peripheral blood mononuclear cells (PBMCs), taken when the disease was refractory, from a patient treated with antithyroid drugs. Receptors originate from a female donor with Graves disease.

V gene TRBV24-1 combines with J gene TRBJ2-5; D uncertain. V gave up 1 base and J gave up 4 bases, with 6 bases separating them. Germline V lookup: CDR1 KGHDR, CDR2 SFDVKD. The CDR3 loop spans 13 amino acids. The CDR3 sequence is CATSDLSGETQYF. The CDR3 DNA is TGTGCCACCAGTGATTTATCCGGAGAGACCCAGTACTTC.

The chain has TRBV10-3 and TRBJ1-2; no reliable D call. Germline V gives CDR1 ENHRY, CDR2 SYGVKD. Between the trimmed V and J ends, which lost 3 bases and 4 bases, there was a span of 18 bases. This CDR3 spans 16 amino acids. This chain's CDR3 is CAISDWGERVGYGYTF. In nucleotides, the CDR3 is TGTGCCATCAGTGATTGGGGAGAAAGGGTAGGCTATGGCTACACCTTC.

The J gene is TRBJ1-1, the V gene TRBV6-1; possibly TRBD1 for D (6 bases). From germline, CDR1 is MNHNS and CDR2 SASEGT. CDR3 length: 14 residues. The germline V and J ends were trimmed by 5 bases and 6 bases, with 16 bases remaining between them. CDR3 amino acids: CASSLGGLVSEAFF. Written as DNA, the CDR3 is TGTGCCAGCAGTCTAGGGGGTCTCGTTTCTGAAGCTTTCTTT.

The chain is built from TRBV6-2 or TRBV6-3 and TRBJ2-6; 7 nucleotides line up with TRBD1. Germline lookup yields CDR1 MNHEY and CDR2 SVGEGT. Losses at the gene ends were 4 bases for V and 1 base for J; bases not matched to a gene: 7. This CDR3 has 17 residues. The CDR3 bases are TGTGCCAGCAGTTTAAGGGGGCCCAAGTCTGGGGCCAACGTCCTGACTTTC. Translating gives CASSLRGPKSGANVLTF.

The chain joins TRBV7-2 to TRBJ2-7; D assignment may be TRBD1 or TRBD2 (7 bases each). This CDR3 comprises 15 residues. V was shortened by 2 bases and J by 0 bases, with 11 bases between the two germline ends. Germline assignment: CDR1 SGHTA and CDR2 FQGNSA. CDR3 coding DNA: TGTGCCAGCAGCTTACGGGGGGACAGCTCCTACGAGCAGTACTTC. It yields the protein CASSLRGDSSYEQYF.

A word on this clonotype: Possible read error: a much larger clone is one base away. V usage is TRBV6-2 or TRBV6-3 and J usage is TRBJ1-1, with 8 bases identical to TRBD1. Germline V gives CDR1 MNHEY, CDR2 SVGEGT. The V gene end was trimmed by 6 bases and the J gene end by 1 base; junction bases not matched to a gene: 4. CDR3 length equals 14 residues. The CDR3 coding sequence is TGTGCCAGCAGATCCGGGACAGGGAACACTGAAGCTTTCTTT. The encoded protein is CASRSGTGNTEAFF.

This clonotype was detected many times. This sequence joins TRBV6-2 or TRBV6-3 and TRBJ2-7, with 11 positions matching TRBD2. J lost 5 bases, V lost 5 bases, and 11 bases had no gene match. This CDR3 has 16 amino acids. Looked up from germline, CDR1 is MNHEY and CDR2 is SVGEGT. The CDR3 loop is CASSEPFTSGSNEQYF. The CDR3, as DNA: TGTGCCAGCAGTGAGCCCTTTACTAGCGGGAGCAACGAGCAGTACTTC.

Comment on this clonotype: A single base separates this from a much larger clone, so it may be a read error. The chain is built from TRBV2 and TRBJ2-5; possible D gene TRBD1, 6 bases. Germline V gene sequence: CDR1 SNHLY, CDR2 FYNNEI. The CDR3 has 15 residues. Between the trimmed V and J ends, which lost 6 bases and 0 bases, there was a span of 14 bases. The CDR3 sequence: CASRDGRGYQETQYF. The CDR3 DNA sequence: TGTGCCAGCAGGGATGGTAGGGGGTACCAAGAGACCCAGTACTTC.